Listed here are 7 T cell receptor beta chains from one sample, sequenced in a study of T cells in Graves' hyperthyroidism and ophthalmopathy. There were TCR beta CDR3 regions amplified from RNA transcripts. The study used the HTBI primer set for a first-round RT-PCR of the TCR CDR3. Each CDR3 protein gets one entry after TCRdb re-called the multiplex PCR reads with MiXCR. The table shows roughly 300,000 distinct CDR3 sequences, with under 30% occurring only once. Material: blood. All receptors derive from a man aged 35 to 55 with Graves' hyperthyroidism that later progressed to Graves' ophthalmopathy.

This clonotype was detected ten times or more. The chain uses TRBV3-1 and TRBJ1-1; 8 bases match TRBD1. The germline V gene has CDR1 LGHDT and CDR2 YNNKEL (reference sequence). The CDR3 loop spans 14 amino acids. Trimming cost V 7 bases and J 3 bases; bases outside gene matches: 7. CDR3 sequence: CASTETGGDTEAFF. CDR3 nucleotide sequence: TGTGCCAGCACCGAAACAGGGGGTGACACTGAAGCTTTCTTT. Based on the CDR3 plus reference TRBV3-1 and TRBJ1-1, the full variable domain is DTAVSQTPKYLVTQMGNDKSIKCEQNLGHDTMYWYKQDSKKFLKIMFSYNNKELIINETVPNRFSPKSPDKAHLNLHINSLELGDSAVYFCASTETGGDTEAFFGQGTRLTVV.

The V gene is TRBV7-2, the J gene TRBJ2-5; 8 bases map to TRBD2. CDR1 SGHTA and CDR2 FQGNSA come from the germline V gene. V lost 10 bases and J lost 5; bases outside the gene matches: 9. CDR3 length: 13 residues. The CDR3 nucleotides read TGTGCCACCGCGAGCGGGAGTAAGGAGACCCAGTACTTC. Its translation: CATASGSKETQYF.

This clonotype was counted many times. A read error may be the cause here, since a much bigger clone is one base away. The chain has TRBV6-1 and TRBJ1-2; D is unclear. The CDR3 loop spans 13 amino acids. Trimming stripped 5 bases from V and 1 base from J, with 8 bases between. Germline assignment: CDR1 MNHNS and CDR2 SASEGT. The CDR3 DNA reads TGTGCCAGCAGTCCACGATTTAACTATGGCTACACCTTC. Its translation is CASSPRFNYGYTF.

This clonotype showed up many times. This chain links TRBV19 with TRBJ2-2, with D possibly TRBD1 on 6 matching bases. Germline values: CDR1 LNHDA, CDR2 SQIVND (reference sequence). V was shortened by 5 bases and J by 1 base, with 8 bases between the two germline ends. The CDR3 is 14 residues long. DNA for the CDR3: TGTGCCAGTAGTGGGACACTGAACACCGGGGAGCTGTTTTTT. This translates into CASSGTLNTGELFF. Drawing the rest from reference TRBV19 and TRBJ2-2, the complete variable domain is DGGITQSPKYLFRKEGQNVTLSCEQNLNHDAMYWYRQDPGQGLRLIYYSQIVNDFQKGDIAEGYSVSREKKESFPLTVTSAQKNPTAFYLCASSGTLNTGELFFGEGSRLTVL.

This clonotype came up many times. The chain is built from TRBV19 and TRBJ1-6, with 7 bases matching TRBD1. Losses at the gene ends were 8 bases for V and 5 bases for J; bases not matched to a gene: 9. There are 15 residues in the CDR3. CDR1 LNHDA and CDR2 SQIVND come from the germline V gene (reference sequence). CDR3 bases: TGTGCCAGTTCCGGGCGGGGGACAGATAATTCACCCCTCCACTTT. Residues: CASSGRGTDNSPLHF.

This clonotype was found many times. A clone one base away is much larger, so this may be a read error. This CDR3 fails to terminate in the conserved phenylalanine or tryptophan, so it likely reflects a read error. The gene calls are TRBV24-1 and TRBJ1-2, with D possibly matching TRBD1 (5 bases). CDR3 length: 13 amino acids. The V and J ends lost 5 bases and 4 bases respectively, with 10 bases between them. Per the germline V gene, CDR1 is KGHDR and CDR2 is SFDVKD. CDR3 nucleotide sequence: TGTGCCACCAGTGCTGGGGGAGGCTATGGCTACACCCTC. The encoded protein is CATSAGGGYGYTL.

The chain carries TRBV28 and TRBJ2-7, with D maybe TRBD1 (6 bases). Per the germline V gene, CDR1 is MDHEN and CDR2 is SYDVKM. The CDR3 runs to 15 residues. V lost 8 bases and J lost 3, with 20 bases in between. The CDR3: CASSTSGTTYYEQYF. The CDR3 bases are TGTGCCAGCTCCACCTCCGGGACAACGTACTACGAGCAGTACTTC.